Shown below are 15 T cell receptor beta chains from a single sample sequenced in a study of T cell responses to AZD1222 COVID-19 vaccine. Assay: immunoSEQ multiplex PCR; the TCRdb copy retains only in-frame clones and omits some. This table has roughly 100,000 clones, about 81% appearing once. Sequenced material: peripheral blood, taken 28 days after the second AZD1222 dose. These receptors came from an adult who received the AZD1222 COVID-19 vaccine.

The chain links TRBV2 to TRBJ2-1; D might be TRBD2 (6 bases). V was cut by 5 bases and J by 0 bases, with 14 bases left in between. Germline V CDR1 and CDR2: SNHLY, FYNNEI. This CDR3 contains 16 residues. The CDR3 DNA is TGTGCCAGCAGTATTAGGGACGGGGGCTCCTACAATGAGCAGTTCTTC. Encoded protein: CASSIRDGGSYNEQFF.

The V and J genes are TRBV20-1 and TRBJ2-7; tentative D call: TRBD1 (6 bases). V shed 3 bases and J shed 4 bases, with 16 bases lying between them. Germline values: CDR1 DFQATT, CDR2 SNEGSKA (reference sequence). This CDR3 region has 14 residues. DNA of the CDR3: TGCAGTGCTAGTTGGCAGGGGCTACCTTACGAGCAGTACTTC. Its translation is CSASWQGLPYEQYF.

There are a few counts of this clone. The genes are TRBV7-3 and TRBJ1-1; TRBD1 matches 7 bases. This CDR3 spans 15 amino acids. Trimming cost V 2 bases and J 4 bases; bases outside gene matches: 7. Germline V gene lookup returns CDR1 SGHTA and CDR2 FQGTGA. For the CDR3, the DNA is TGTGCCAGCAGCTTAGGGGAGAGGGGGCGCACTGAAGCTTTCTTT. It is translated as CASSLGERGRTEAFF.

The chain combines TRBV5-1 with TRBJ2-1; D gene unclear. The CDR3 has 14 amino acids. CDR1 is SGHRS and CDR2 is YFSETQ in the germline V gene. Trimming removed 2 bases from V and 1 base from J, with 7 bases in between. CDR3 in DNA: TGCGCCAGCAGCTTTCGTACTTCCTACAATGAGCAGTTCTTC. Translating gives CASSFRTSYNEQFF.

The V call is TRBV6-5, the J call TRBJ2-7; D call uncertain. CDR1 is MNHEY and CDR2 is SVGAGI in the germline V gene. V lost 6 bases and J lost 2, with 14 bases in between. The CDR3 sequence is 14 residues long. CDR3 loop: CASSAGGPTYEQYF. The CDR3, as DNA: TGTGCCAGCAGCGCAGGCGGTCCTACCTACGAGCAGTACTTC.

This chain joins TRBV3-1 (or the pseudogene TRBV3-2) and TRBJ2-2; D call uncertain. V gave up 1 base and J gave up 5 bases, with 11 bases separating them. The CDR3 is 15 amino acids. The germline CDR1 and CDR2 sequences are LGHDT and YNNKEL (reference sequence). CDR3 sequence (DNA): TGTGCCAGCAGCCAAGCGGCGGTTTTGACCGGGGAGCTGTTTTTT. Its protein product is CASSQAAVLTGELFF.

This chain joins TRBV7-9 and TRBJ1-4; TRBD1 is a possible D gene (5 bases). V shed 5 bases and J shed 3 bases, with 13 bases lying between them. The CDR3 runs 15 residues. Per the germline V gene, CDR1 is SEHNR and CDR2 is FQNEAQ (reference sequence). DNA for the CDR3: TGTGCCAGCAGCATCCGGGACGGATCTAATGAAAAACTGTTTTTT. This encodes CASSIRDGSNEKLFF.

This chain connects TRBV6-1 to TRBJ2-6; D may be TRBD1 or TRBD2 (5 bases each). Germline V gene data show CDR1 as MNHNS and CDR2 as SASEGT. There are 17 residues in the CDR3. V dropped 2 bases and J dropped 0 bases, with 11 bases sitting between them. CDR3 residues: CASSEQQGVSGANVLTF. The CDR3 nucleotides read TGTGCCAGCAGTGAACAGCAGGGAGTCTCTGGGGCCAACGTCCTGACTTTC.

The rearrangement joins TRBV7-9 to TRBJ2-3; 8 bases line up with TRBD1. V trimming: 6 bases; J trimming: 5 bases; junction bases outside the gene matches: 10. The CDR3 totals 15 residues. Germline V gene data show CDR1 as SEHNR and CDR2 as FQNEAQ (reference sequence). The CDR3 coding sequence is TGTGCCAGCAGACCATCAGGGGGCGCGGTAGATACGCAGTATTTT. It specifies CASRPSGGAVDTQYF.

The V gene is TRBV7-2, the J gene TRBJ2-1; perhaps TRBD2 as D (6 bases). This CDR3 region has 15 residues. The V end lost 5 bases, the J end lost 4 bases, and 15 bases lay between the germline ends. CDR1 is SGHTA and CDR2 is FQGNSA in the germline V gene. CDR3 protein: CASSRGGPLYNEQFF. CDR3 DNA: TGTGCCAGCAGCCGCGGAGGGCCGTTGTACAATGAGCAGTTCTTC.

The CDR3 region is CASTYSGETYEQYF. In DNA, the CDR3 is TGTGCCAGCACCTATAGCGGGGAGACCTACGAGCAGTACTTC. This chain uses TRBV11-3 with TRBJ2-7; the match to TRBD2 covers 8 bases. Germline lookup yields CDR1 SGHNT and CDR2 YENEEA. The V and J ends lost 7 bases and 2 bases, in that order; junction bases with no gene match: 7. The CDR3 sequence is 14 residues long. The whole variable domain, remainder taken from reference TRBV11-3 and TRBJ2-7, is EAGVVQSPRYKIIEKKQPVAFWCNPISGHNTLYWYLQNLGQGPELLIRYENEEAVDDSQLPKDRFSAERLKGVDSTLKIQPAELGDSAVYLCASTYSGETYEQYFGPGTRLTVT.

This rearrangement joins TRBV15 to TRBJ1-4; D is uncertain. The CDR3 is made up of 18 amino acids. CDR1 and CDR2 (germline): LNHNV, YYDKDF (reference sequence). V was trimmed by 5 bases and J by 0 bases, leaving 19 bases between them. The CDR3 DNA sequence: TGTGCCACCAGCGGAATACTAGCGGGAGCGTCAACTAATGAAAAACTGTTTTTT. Translation gives CATSGILAGASTNEKLFF. Full variable domain (rest looked up from reference TRBV15 and TRBJ1-4): DAMVIQNPRYQVTQFGKPVTLSCSQTLNHNVMYWYQQKSSQAPKLLFHYYDKDFNNEADTPDNFQSRRPNTSFCFLDIRSPGLGDTAMYLCATSGILAGASTNEKLFFGSGTQLSVL.

In DNA form, the CDR3 reads TGTGCCAGCAGCTGGGGCGTGGACACTGAAGCTTTCTTT. Its protein is CASSWGVDTEAFF. The V and J genes are TRBV11-1 and TRBJ1-1, with D perhaps matching TRBD1 (5 bases). Trimming cost V 4 bases and J 3 bases, with 9 bases left between them. The CDR3 covers 13 residues. The V gene's germline CDR1 is SGHAT and CDR2 FQDESV (reference sequence).

CDR3 sequence reads: CASSGSGNEQFF. The CDR3 bases are TGTGCCAGCAGCGGTAGCGGGAATGAGCAGTTCTTC. The J gene is TRBJ2-1, the V gene TRBV7-3; 7 bases are shared with TRBD2. With 5 bases clipped from V and 7 bases from J, the junction kept 2 bases outside the gene matches. CDR3 length equals 12 residues. Germline lookup yields CDR1 SGHTA and CDR2 FQGTGA.

J is TRBJ2-3 and V is TRBV5-8; 8 bases map to TRBD1. The junction had 6 bases not matched to a gene; V was cut back by 0 bases and J by 3 bases. The CDR3 runs to 16 residues. Germline CDR1 is SGHTS and CDR2 is YDEGEE. The CDR3 region is CASSLGFGQGTDTQYF. The CDR3 region has the DNA TGTGCCAGCAGCTTGGGATTCGGACAGGGAACAGATACGCAGTATTTT.